This T cell receptor (beta chain) was profiled in a study of shared clonotypes between healthy human individuals. Assay used: immunoSEQ multiplex PCR; TCRdb lists only in-frame clones, some missing. In the table there are about 2 million clones, 95% of which are singletons. In this sample, this clone turned up a few times. Trimming took 0 bases from V and 6 from J, leaving 12 bases between them. Germline-derived CDR1 and CDR2 are SGHRS and YFSETQ. The CDR3 contains 14 residues. The TCR originated in a man aged 18-30 years in good health. The chain recombines TRBV5-1 with TRBJ1-1; D is unclear. The sequencing sample was made of naive CD4+ T cells sorted from blood. Subset: CD45RA+ positively selected. CDR3 sequence: CASSLDLGPAEAFF. For the CDR3, the DNA is TGCGCCAGCAGCTTGGATTTGGGCCCCGCTGAAGCTTTCTTT.